This entry features one T cell receptor beta chain sequence. The data belong to a study of blood T cell repertoires in COVID-19. Study summary: PBMCs, B-cell-depleted T cells, or T cells provided the cDNA or gDNA that made up the material.

In the study's own analysis: The authors estimated nucleated cell counts from reference gene primer amplification. Sequencing was performed with immunoSEQ multiplex PCR; in TCRdb, only in-frame clones are kept and a portion is missing. D and trimming were read from the DNA, whereas the V and J calls and clone size are those reported in that table. Seen here are about 110,000 clones, about 90% observed once, and the top ten hold more than 4.5%. The CDR3 length is 13 residues. V was trimmed by 2 bases and J by 3 bases, leaving 7 bases between them. In germline, CDR1 is MNHEY, CDR2 SVGAGI. The rearrangement joins TRBV6-5 to TRBJ1-1; TRBD1 might be the D (6 bases). The sequenced sample consisted of peripheral blood. This TCR was sampled from a human donor in a cohort sampled during active COVID-19. The CDR3 bases are TGTGCCAGCAGTTACCAGGGGTACACTGAAGCTTTCTTT. This encodes CASSYQGYTEAFF.